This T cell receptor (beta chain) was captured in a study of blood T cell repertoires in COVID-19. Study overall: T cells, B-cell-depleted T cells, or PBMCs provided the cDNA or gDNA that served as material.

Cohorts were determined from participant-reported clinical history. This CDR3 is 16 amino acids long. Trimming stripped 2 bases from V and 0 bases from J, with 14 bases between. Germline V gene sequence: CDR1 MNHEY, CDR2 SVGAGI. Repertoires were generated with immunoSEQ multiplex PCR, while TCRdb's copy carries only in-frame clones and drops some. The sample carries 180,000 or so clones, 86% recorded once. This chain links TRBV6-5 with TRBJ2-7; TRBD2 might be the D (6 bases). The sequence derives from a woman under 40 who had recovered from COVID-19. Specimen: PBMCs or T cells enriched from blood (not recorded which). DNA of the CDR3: TGTGCCAGCAGTTACCAGGGAGGCCGCGCCTCCTACGAGCAGTACTTC. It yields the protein CASSYQGGRASYEQYF.